This TCR beta chain was identified during a study of T-cell memory formation after mild COVID-19. At the level of the study: Among the donors, TCR clusters were largely specific to each donor.

Using its own MiXCR run on the 5' RACE reads, TCRdb lists one record per CDR3 protein. Counted here are around 200,000 distinct CDR3 sequences, around 30% occurring once; the ten biggest clones make up 11%. In germline, CDR1 is SGHNT, CDR2 YENEEA. This CDR3 has 16 amino acids. After removal of 6 bases from V and 5 bases from J, the junction contained 7 bases not matched to a gene. The J gene is TRBJ2-3, the V gene TRBV11-3; 14 bases align to TRBD2. Sequencing was done on a sample of PBMCs or a T cell subset sorted from them (not recorded which). The receptor was isolated from an adult woman who had mild COVID-19 (a few samples of this study predate the infection). Cell type and time point are not known. The CDR3, as DNA: TGTGCCAGCAGATTGACTAGCGGGAGGGCTGGAGATACGCAGTATTTT. Protein product: CASRLTSGRAGDTQYF.